This T cell receptor (beta chain) was identified in a study of blood T cell repertoires in COVID-19. About the research overall: Sites in the United States, Italy and Spain provided acute and convalescent COVID-19 samples. Nucleic acid was either cDNA or gDNA, and it came from T cells, B-cell-depleted T cells, or PBMCs.

Authors' data handling: Amplification of reference gene primers was used by the study to estimate nucleated cell counts. Only in-frame clones appear in the TCRdb table, and some are missing; sequencing was by immunoSEQ multiplex PCR. V and J calls and clone size follow that table, whereas D and trimming were derived from the DNA. The sample records about 140,000 clones, over 70% being singletons. Germline CDR1 LNHNV, CDR2 YYDKDF (reference sequence). The CDR3 consists of 13 residues. V was trimmed by 7 bases and J by 3 bases, leaving 12 bases between them. Sequenced material: PBMCs or T cells enriched from blood (not recorded which). This sequence joins TRBV15 and TRBJ1-1; D gene unclear. This receptor was identified in a man between 60 and 75 years old who had recovered from COVID-19. CDR3 sequence reads: CATTPREDTEAFF. In DNA form, the CDR3 reads TGTGCCACCACCCCGAGGGAAGACACTGAAGCTTTCTTT.